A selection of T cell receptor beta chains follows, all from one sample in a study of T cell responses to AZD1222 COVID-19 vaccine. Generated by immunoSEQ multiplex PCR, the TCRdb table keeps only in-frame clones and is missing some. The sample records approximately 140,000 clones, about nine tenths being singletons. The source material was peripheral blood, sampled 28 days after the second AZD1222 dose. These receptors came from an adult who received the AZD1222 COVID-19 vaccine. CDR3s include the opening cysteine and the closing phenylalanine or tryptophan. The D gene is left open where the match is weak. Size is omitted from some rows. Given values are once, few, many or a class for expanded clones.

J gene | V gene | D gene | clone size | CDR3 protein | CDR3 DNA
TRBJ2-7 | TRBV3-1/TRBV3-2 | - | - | CASSQGTLPFYEQYF | TGTGCCAGCAGCCAAGGGACCTTACCCTTCTACGAGCAGTACTTC
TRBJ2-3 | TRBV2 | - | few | CASSEANTQYF | TGTGCCAGCAGTGAGGCAAATACGCAGTATTTT
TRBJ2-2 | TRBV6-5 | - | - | CASSYLARASTGELFF | TGTGCCAGCAGTTACTTAGCCAGGGCGAGCACCGGGGAGCTGTTTTTT
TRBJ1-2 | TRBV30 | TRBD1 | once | CAWSGRGQGGYTF | TGTGCCTGGAGTGGCAGGGGGCAGGGGGGCTACACCTTC
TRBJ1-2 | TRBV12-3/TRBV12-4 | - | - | CASSLTGHYGYTF | TGTGCCAGCAGCCTTACAGGGCACTATGGCTACACCTTC
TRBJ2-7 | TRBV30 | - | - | CACPGRQGIYEQYF | TGTGCCTGCCCCGGAAGGCAGGGGATCTACGAGCAGTACTTC
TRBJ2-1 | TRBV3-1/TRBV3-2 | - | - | CASSPSYNEQFF | TGTGCCAGCAGCCCGTCCTACAATGAGCAGTTCTTC
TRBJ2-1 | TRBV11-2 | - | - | CASSLDSFGSNEQFF | TGTGCCAGCAGCTTAGATTCGTTTGGGTCGAATGAGCAGTTCTTC
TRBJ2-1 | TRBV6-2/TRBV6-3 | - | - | CASSFVGVIDEQFF | TGTGCCAGCAGTTTCGTAGGAGTTATCGATGAGCAGTTCTTC
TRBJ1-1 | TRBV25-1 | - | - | CASSEWESDTEAFF | TGTGCCAGCAGTGAATGGGAGAGCGACACTGAAGCTTTCTTT
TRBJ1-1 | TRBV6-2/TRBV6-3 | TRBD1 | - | CASSPPLGQSMNTEAFF | TGTGCCAGCAGCCCCCCGTTGGGACAGAGTATGAACACTGAAGCTTTCTTT
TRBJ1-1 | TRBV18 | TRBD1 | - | CASSDRGYTEAFF | TGTGCCAGCTCAGACAGGGGGTATACTGAAGCTTTCTTT
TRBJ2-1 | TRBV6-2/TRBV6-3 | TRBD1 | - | CASSYGQGVNEQFF | TGTGCCAGCAGTTATGGACAGGGGGTAAATGAGCAGTTCTTC
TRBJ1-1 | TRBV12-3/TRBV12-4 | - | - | CASSGIRGTEAFF | TGTGCCAGCAGTGGGATCAGGGGAACTGAAGCTTTCTTT
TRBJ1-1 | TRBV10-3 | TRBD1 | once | CAISGRTGGDTEAFF | TGTGCCATCAGTGGGAGGACAGGGGGTGACACTGAAGCTTTCTTT
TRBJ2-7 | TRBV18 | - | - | CASLPREDSYEQYF | TGTGCCAGCCTACCCCGAGAGGACTCCTACGAGCAGTACTTC